The 11 T cell receptor beta chains reported below all come from one sample, sequenced in a study of blood T cell repertoires in COVID-19. The table came from immunoSEQ multiplex PCR; TCRdb's copy has only in-frame clones and leaves some out. The repertoire consists of 300,000 to 400,000 clones, with approximately 88% occurring once and the leading ten covering about 3.9%. The sample was peripheral blood. The receptors were sampled from a woman between 50 and 59 years old with active or convalescent COVID-19.

The J gene is TRBJ1-1, the V gene TRBV24-1; 9 nucleotides match TRBD1. V was pared by 4 bases and J by 1 base, with 3 bases of the junction left unmatched. CDR1 is KGHDR and CDR2 is SFDVKD in the germline V gene. This CDR3 spans 15 amino acids. The CDR3 coding sequence is TGTGCCACCAGTGACCCGGGACAGGGGAACACTGAAGCTTTCTTT. Translation gives CATSDPGQGNTEAFF.

This rearrangement joins TRBV2 to TRBJ1-2; D might be TRBD1 (5 bases). V gave up 4 bases and J gave up 5 bases, with 20 bases separating them. Per the germline V gene, CDR1 is SNHLY and CDR2 is FYNNEI. The CDR3 covers 16 residues. The CDR3 region has the DNA TGTGCCAGCAGTGTTCCTCAGGGTACAAGGCATTATGGCTACACCTTC. The encoded protein is CASSVPQGTRHYGYTF. Full variable domain (rest looked up from reference TRBV2 and TRBJ1-2): EPEVTQTPSHQVTQMGQEVILRCVPISNHLYFYWYRQILGQKVEFLVSFYNNEISEKSEIFDDQFSVERPDGSNFTLKIRSTKLEDSAMYFCASSVPQGTRHYGYTFGSGTRLTVV.

This clone was seen more than once but under ten times. In DNA form, the CDR3 reads TGCGCCAGCAGCTTGGCGTCGCAGGCTCCAAACACTGAAGCTTTCTTT. It yields the protein CASSLASQAPNTEAFF. The V and J genes are TRBV5-1 and TRBJ1-1; D is undetermined. The CDR3 runs 16 residues. V was clipped by 0 bases and J by 2 bases, with 14 bases between them. Germline V gives CDR1 SGHRS, CDR2 YFSETQ.

The chain carries TRBV6-1 and TRBJ1-5; TRBD1 matches at 7 bases. The CDR3 contains 16 residues. J was trimmed by 2 bases and V by 2 bases; bases with no gene match: 6. Germline-derived CDR1 and CDR2 are MNHNS and SASEGT. The CDR3 protein is CASSEPQGNGNQPQHF. The CDR3 DNA reads as TGTGCCAGCAGTGAACCACAGGGGAACGGCAATCAGCCCCAGCATTTT.

This chain joins TRBV7-2 and TRBJ2-3; tentatively, D is TRBD1 (6 bases). The germline V gene has CDR1 SGHTA and CDR2 FQGNSA. The CDR3 length is 15 residues. V lost 1 base and J lost 5, with 13 bases in between. CDR3 sequence (DNA): TGTGCCAGCAGCTTAGAGGGCAGGGGCGGAGATACGCAGTATTTT. The encoded protein is CASSLEGRGGDTQYF.

The chain uses TRBV5-1 and TRBJ2-2, with D unresolved. Between the trimmed V and J ends, which lost 0 bases and 0 bases, there was a span of 9 bases. The CDR3 loop spans 16 amino acids. Germline CDR1 reads SGHRS; CDR2 reads YFSETQ. The CDR3 here is CASSLGGFANTGELFF. Here the CDR3 DNA reads TGCGCCAGCAGCTTGGGTGGCTTCGCGAACACCGGGGAGCTGTTTTTT.

This chain uses TRBV12-5 with TRBJ2-5; possible D gene TRBD1, 6 bases. Germline CDR1 LGHNT, CDR2 FRNRAP. There are 11 residues in the CDR3. V lost 3 bases and J lost 13, with 12 bases in between. CDR3 nucleotides: TGTGCTAGTGGTTTCTCGGGACATAGGTACTTC. Its protein product is CASGFSGHRYF.

The chain links TRBV4-1 to TRBJ2-7, with D uncertain. CDR1 and CDR2 from the germline V gene are MGHRA and YSYEKL. V lost 5 bases and J lost 3, with 14 bases in between. This CDR3 comprises 14 residues. CDR3 sequence reads: CASSSQAVDYEQYF. CDR3 DNA: TGCGCCAGCAGCTCCCAGGCTGTGGACTACGAGCAGTACTTC.

The chain has TRBV5-1 and TRBJ2-7, with 10 positions matching TRBD1. This CDR3 contains 15 residues. Germline V lookup: CDR1 SGHRS, CDR2 YFSETQ. Trimming at V came to 4 bases and at J to 7 bases, leaving 11 bases not matched to a gene. CDR3 protein: CASSMTGGGTREQYF. For the CDR3, the DNA is TGCGCCAGCAGCATGACAGGGGGCGGGACGAGGGAGCAGTACTTC.

The genes are TRBV7-2 and TRBJ2-2; no reliable D call. Trimming took off 1 base at V and 0 bases at J, with 6 bases between the two ends. Germline values: CDR1 SGHTA, CDR2 FQGNSA. This CDR3 is 15 amino acids long. The CDR3 coding sequence is TGTGCCAGCAGCTTAGGCTATTCGAACACCGGGGAGCTGTTTTTT. Protein product: CASSLGYSNTGELFF.

The chain joins TRBV19 to TRBJ1-2; the match to TRBD1 covers 7 bases. Per germline, CDR1 LNHDA and CDR2 SQIVND (reference sequence). With V trimmed by 4 bases and J by 4 bases, 6 bases remained unmatched. The CDR3 extends over 14 amino acids. The CDR3, as DNA: TGTGCCAGTAGTACTCCGGACAGGACCTATGGCTACACCTTC. Protein product: CASSTPDRTYGYTF. Supplemented by reference TRBV19 and TRBJ1-2, the full variable domain reads DGGITQSPKYLFRKEGQNVTLSCEQNLNHDAMYWYRQDPGQGLRLIYYSQIVNDFQKGDIAEGYSVSREKKESFPLTVTSAQKNPTAFYLCASSTPDRTYGYTFGSGTRLTVV.